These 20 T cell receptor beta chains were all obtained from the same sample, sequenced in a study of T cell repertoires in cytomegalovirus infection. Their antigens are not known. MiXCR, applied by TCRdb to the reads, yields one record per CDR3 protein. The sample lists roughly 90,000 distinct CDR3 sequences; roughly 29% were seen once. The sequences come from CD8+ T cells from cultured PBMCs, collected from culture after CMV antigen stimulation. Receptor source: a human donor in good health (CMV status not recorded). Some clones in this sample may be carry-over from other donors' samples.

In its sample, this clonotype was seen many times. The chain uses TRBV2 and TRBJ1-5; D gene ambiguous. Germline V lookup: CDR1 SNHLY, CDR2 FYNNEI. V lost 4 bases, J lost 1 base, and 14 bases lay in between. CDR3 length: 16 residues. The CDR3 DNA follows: TGTGCCAGCAGTGCCTGGACCCTTAGCAGCAATCAGCCCCAGCATTTT. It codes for CASSAWTLSSNQPQHF.

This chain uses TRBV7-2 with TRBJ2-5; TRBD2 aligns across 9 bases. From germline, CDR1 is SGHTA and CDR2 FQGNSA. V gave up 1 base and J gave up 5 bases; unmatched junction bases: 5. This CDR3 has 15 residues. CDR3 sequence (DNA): TGTGCCAGCAGCTTAGGCGGGGGGGGGTGGGAGACCCAGTACTTC. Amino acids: CASSLGGGGWETQYF.

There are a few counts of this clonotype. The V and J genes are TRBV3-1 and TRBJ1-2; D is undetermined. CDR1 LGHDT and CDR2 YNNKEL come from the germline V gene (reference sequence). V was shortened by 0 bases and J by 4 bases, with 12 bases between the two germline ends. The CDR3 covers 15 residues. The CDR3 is CASSQDGVASYGYTF. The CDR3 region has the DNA TGTGCCAGCAGCCAAGACGGCGTCGCTAGCTATGGCTACACCTTC.

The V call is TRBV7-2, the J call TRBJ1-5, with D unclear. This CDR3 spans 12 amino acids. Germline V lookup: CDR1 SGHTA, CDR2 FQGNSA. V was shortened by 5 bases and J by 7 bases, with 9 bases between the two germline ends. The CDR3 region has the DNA TGTGCCAGCAGCCCCTTATTCCAGCCCCAGCATTTT. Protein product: CASSPLFQPQHF.

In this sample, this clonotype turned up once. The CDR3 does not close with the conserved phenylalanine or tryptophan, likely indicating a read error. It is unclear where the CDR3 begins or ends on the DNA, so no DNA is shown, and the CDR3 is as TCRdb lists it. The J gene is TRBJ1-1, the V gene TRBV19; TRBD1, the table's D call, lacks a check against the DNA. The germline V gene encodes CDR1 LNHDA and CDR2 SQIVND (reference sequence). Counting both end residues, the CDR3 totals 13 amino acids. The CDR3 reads CASSIGSGTRIEL.

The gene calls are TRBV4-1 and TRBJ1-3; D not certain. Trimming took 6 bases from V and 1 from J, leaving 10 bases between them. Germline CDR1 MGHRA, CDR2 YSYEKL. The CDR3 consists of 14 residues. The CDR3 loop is CASSPSQSGNTIYF. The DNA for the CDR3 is TGCGCCAGCAGTCCTTCCCAGTCTGGAAACACCATATATTTT.

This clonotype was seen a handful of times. The CDR3 is CASRGPNSYEQYF. CDR3 in DNA: TGTGCCAGCCGGGGACCAAACTCCTACGAGCAGTACTTC. The chain couples TRBV12-3 or TRBV12-4 to TRBJ2-7; TRBD1 or TRBD2 may be the D gene (5 bases each). The CDR3 has 13 amino acids. Trimming cost V 8 bases and J 0 bases, with 11 bases left between them.

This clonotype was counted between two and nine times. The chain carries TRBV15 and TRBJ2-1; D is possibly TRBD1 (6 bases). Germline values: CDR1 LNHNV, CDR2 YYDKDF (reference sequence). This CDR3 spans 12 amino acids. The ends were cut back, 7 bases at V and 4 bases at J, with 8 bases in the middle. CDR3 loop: CATKDRYNEQFF. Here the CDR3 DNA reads TGTGCCACCAAGGACAGATACAATGAGCAGTTCTTC.

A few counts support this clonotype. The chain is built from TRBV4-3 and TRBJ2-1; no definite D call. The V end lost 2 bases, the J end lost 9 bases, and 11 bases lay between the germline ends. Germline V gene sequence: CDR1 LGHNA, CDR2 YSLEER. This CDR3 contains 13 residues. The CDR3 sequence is CASSQPGWGEQFF. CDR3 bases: TGCGCCAGCAGCCAACCCGGGTGGGGTGAGCAGTTCTTC.

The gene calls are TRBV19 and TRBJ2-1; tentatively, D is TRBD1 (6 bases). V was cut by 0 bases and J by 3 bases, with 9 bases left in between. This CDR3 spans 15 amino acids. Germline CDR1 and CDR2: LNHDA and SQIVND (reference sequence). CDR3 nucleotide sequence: TGTGCCAGTAGTATAGAGTTGACAGGCTACAATGAGCAGTTCTTC. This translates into CASSIELTGYNEQFF. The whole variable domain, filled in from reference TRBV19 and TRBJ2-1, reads DGGITQSPKYLFRKEGQNVTLSCEQNLNHDAMYWYRQDPGQGLRLIYYSQIVNDFQKGDIAEGYSVSREKKESFPLTVTSAQKNPTAFYLCASSIELTGYNEQFFGPGTRLTVL.

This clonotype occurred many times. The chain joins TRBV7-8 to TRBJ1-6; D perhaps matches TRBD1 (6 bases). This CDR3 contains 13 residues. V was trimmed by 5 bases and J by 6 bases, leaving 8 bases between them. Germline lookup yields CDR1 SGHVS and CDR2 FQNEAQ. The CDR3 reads CASSLQGNSPLHF. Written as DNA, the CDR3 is TGTGCCAGCAGCCTACAGGGTAATTCACCCCTCCACTTT.

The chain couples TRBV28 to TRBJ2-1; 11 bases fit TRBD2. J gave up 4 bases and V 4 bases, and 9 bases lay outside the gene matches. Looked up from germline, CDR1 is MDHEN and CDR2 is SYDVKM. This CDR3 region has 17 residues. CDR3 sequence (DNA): TGTGCCAGCAGTTCGCGACTAGCGGGGACCCTATACAATGAGCAGTTCTTC. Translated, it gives CASSSRLAGTLYNEQFF.

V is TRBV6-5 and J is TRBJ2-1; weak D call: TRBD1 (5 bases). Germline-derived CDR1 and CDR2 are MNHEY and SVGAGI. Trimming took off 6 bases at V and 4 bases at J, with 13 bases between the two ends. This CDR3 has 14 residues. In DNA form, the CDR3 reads TGTGCCAGCAGCTCAGGGTACCAGTACAATGAGCAGTTCTTC. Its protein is CASSSGYQYNEQFF.

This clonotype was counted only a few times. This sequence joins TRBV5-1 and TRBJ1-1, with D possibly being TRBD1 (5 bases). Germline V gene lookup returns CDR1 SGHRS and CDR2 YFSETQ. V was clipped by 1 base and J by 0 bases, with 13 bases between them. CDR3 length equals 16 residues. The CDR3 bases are TGCGCCAGCAGCTTGATTTTGGGGGATATGAACACTGAAGCTTTCTTT. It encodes CASSLILGDMNTEAFF.

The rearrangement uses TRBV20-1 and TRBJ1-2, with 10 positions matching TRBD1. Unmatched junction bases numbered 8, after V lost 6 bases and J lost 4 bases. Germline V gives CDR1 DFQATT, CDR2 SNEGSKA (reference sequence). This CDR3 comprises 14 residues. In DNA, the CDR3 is TGCAGTGCCCTGGACAGGGGGAGGTCCTATGGCTACACCTTC. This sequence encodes CSALDRGRSYGYTF.

CDR3 sequence reads: CASSHNLGGGYTF. The CDR3 region has the DNA TGTGCCAGCAGCCATAACCTCGGGGGAGGCTACACCTTC. The gene calls are TRBV3-1 and TRBJ1-2, with D possibly TRBD1 on 5 matching bases. V was clipped by 3 bases and J by 8 bases, with 13 bases between them. Germline CDR1 is LGHDT and CDR2 is YNNKEL (reference sequence). The CDR3 runs 13 residues.

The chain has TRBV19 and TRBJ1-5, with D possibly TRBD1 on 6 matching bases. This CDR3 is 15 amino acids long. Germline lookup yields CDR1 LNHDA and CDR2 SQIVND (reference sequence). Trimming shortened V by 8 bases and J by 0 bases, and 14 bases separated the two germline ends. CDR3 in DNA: TGTGCCAGTGTGGACAGAGTTTATAGCAATCAGCCCCAGCATTTT. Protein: CASVDRVYSNQPQHF.

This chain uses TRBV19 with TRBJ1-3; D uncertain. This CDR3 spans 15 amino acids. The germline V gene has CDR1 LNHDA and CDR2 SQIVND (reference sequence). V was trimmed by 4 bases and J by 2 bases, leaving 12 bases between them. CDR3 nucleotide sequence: TGTGCCAGTAGTACCGACGGAAATACTGGAAACACCATATATTTT. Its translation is CASSTDGNTGNTIYF.

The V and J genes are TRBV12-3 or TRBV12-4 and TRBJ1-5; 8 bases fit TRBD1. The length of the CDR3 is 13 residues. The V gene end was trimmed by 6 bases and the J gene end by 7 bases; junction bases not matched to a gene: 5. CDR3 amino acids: CASRDRGGQPQHF. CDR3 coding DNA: TGTGCCAGCAGAGACAGGGGCGGCCAGCCCCAGCATTTT.

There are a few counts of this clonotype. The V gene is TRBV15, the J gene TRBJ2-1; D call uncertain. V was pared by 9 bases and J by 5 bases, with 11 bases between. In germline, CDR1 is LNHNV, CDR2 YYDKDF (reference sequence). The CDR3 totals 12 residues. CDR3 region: CATLTGDNEQFF. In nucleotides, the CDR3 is TGTGCCACACTCACTGGGGACAATGAGCAGTTCTTC.